Below, 3 T cell receptor beta chains from the same sample are listed, as sequenced in a study of tumor and adjacent non-tumor tissue in lung cancer. Three rounds of nested PCR, following a modified ARM-PCR protocol, produced the TCRbeta library. TCRdb reprocessed the multiplex PCR reads with MiXCR, giving one entry per CDR3 protein. Of 70,000 to 90,000 distinct CDR3 sequences detected, 75% to 90% appear once; the ten largest clones hold less than 15%. RNA was extracted from bulk tissue without any cell sorting. Sequenced input: lung tumor tissue. These receptors were collected from a woman aged 45-59 years with non-small cell lung cancer.

Details on this clonotype: Because the CDR3 is missing its conserved closing phenylalanine or tryptophan, this is likely a read error. The rearrangement joins TRBV29-1 to TRBJ2-2; 7 positions agree with TRBD2. Germline lookup yields CDR1 SQVTM and CDR2 ANQGSEA. This CDR3 comprises 15 residues. CDR3 sequence: CSLRCTGGNTGELFI. DNA of the CDR3: TGCAGTCTGCGTTGTACGGGAGGGAACACCGGGGAGCTGTTTATT.

This clonotype showed up just once. One junction end disagrees with the germline gene, perhaps due to a read error. The genes are TRBV12-3 or TRBV12-4 and TRBJ2-2, with 8 bases matching TRBD1. CDR3 size: 14 residues. CDR3 sequence reads: CDSSTTGVAWELFF. DNA of the CDR3: TGTGACAGCAGCACGACAGGGGTTGCCTGGGAGCTGTTTTTT.

A note on this clonotype: In this CDR3 the conserved last residue, phenylalanine or tryptophan, is missing, so a read error is likely. V is TRBV4-1 and J is TRBJ2-3; tentatively, D is TRBD2 (5 bases). The CDR3 consists of 14 residues. Germline CDR1 and CDR2: MGHRA and YSYEKL. The CDR3, as DNA: TGTGCCAGCAGCCTAGCTGGGCGGACAGATACGCAGTATGTT. Translation: CASSLAGRTDTQYV.